This T cell receptor beta chain originates from a study of blood T cell repertoires in COVID-19. Study overall: Sites in the United States, Italy and Spain provided acute and convalescent COVID-19 samples. The cDNA or gDNA used as material had been derived from T cells, B-cell-depleted T cells, or PBMCs.

Per the original data handling: Amplifying reference gene primers gave estimates of nucleated cell counts. Profiled with immunoSEQ multiplex PCR; TCRdb holds only in-frame clones, not every one. V and J calls and clone size follow that table, whereas D and trimming were derived from the DNA. The table has roughly 250,000 clones, approximately 82% seen once. This CDR3 region has 14 residues. V gave up 7 bases and J gave up 3 bases, with 18 bases separating them. The germline gives CDR1 SQVTM, CDR2 ANQGSEA. The TCR originated in a man between 35 and 55 years old with active or convalescent COVID-19. V usage is TRBV29-1 and J usage is TRBJ1-2, with D possibly being TRBD1 (6 bases). Material for sequencing was peripheral blood. DNA for the CDR3: TGCAGCGCATGGGAGGGGGTTATGGACTATGGCTACACCTTC. This translates into CSAWEGVMDYGYTF.